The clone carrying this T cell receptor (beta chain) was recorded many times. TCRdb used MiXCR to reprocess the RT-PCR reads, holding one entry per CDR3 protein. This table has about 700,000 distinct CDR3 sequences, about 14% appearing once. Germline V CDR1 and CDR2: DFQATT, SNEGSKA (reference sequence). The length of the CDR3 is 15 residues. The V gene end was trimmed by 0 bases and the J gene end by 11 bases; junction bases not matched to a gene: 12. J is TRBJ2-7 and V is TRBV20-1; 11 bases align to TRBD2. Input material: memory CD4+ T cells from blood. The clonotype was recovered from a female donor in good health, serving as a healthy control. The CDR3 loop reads CSARDYGTSGSAEYF. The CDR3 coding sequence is TGCAGTGCTAGAGATTACGGGACTAGCGGTTCAGCCGAGTACTTC.